The clone carrying this TCR beta chain was detected only once. The sample belongs to a study of control samples from healthy donors and cancer patients. The V end lost 4 bases, the J end lost 6 bases, and 12 bases lay between the germline ends. CDR3 length: 12 residues. Germline assignment: CDR1 SQVTM and CDR2 ANQGSEA. Produced via immunoSEQ multiplex PCR; TCRdb's table is partial and in-frame only. This sample has about 120,000 clones; around 87% occur once, and the top ten carry 12%. J is TRBJ1-2 and V is TRBV29-1, with D maybe TRBD1 (6 bases). The sequencing input was blood. The TCR sequence derives from a man aged 25 to 40 in good health. CDR3 region: CSVGRQGHGYTF. In nucleotides, the CDR3 is TGCAGCGTTGGGAGGCAGGGGCATGGCTACACCTTC.